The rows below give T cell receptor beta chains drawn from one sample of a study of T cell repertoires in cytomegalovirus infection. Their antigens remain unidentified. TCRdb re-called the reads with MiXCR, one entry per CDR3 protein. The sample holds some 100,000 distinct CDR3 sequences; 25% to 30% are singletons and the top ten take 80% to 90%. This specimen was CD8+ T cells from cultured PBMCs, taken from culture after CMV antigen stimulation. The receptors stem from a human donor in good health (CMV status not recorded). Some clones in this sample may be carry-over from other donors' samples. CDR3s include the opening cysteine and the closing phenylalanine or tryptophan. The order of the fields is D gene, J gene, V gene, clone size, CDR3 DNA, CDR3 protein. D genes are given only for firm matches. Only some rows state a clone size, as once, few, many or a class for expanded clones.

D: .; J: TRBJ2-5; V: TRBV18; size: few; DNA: TGTGCCAGTCGACTAGGCCTCATGTCGGGGGGCAAAGAGACCCAGTACTTC; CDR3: CASRLGLMSGGKETQYF
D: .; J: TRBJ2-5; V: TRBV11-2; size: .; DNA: TGTGCCAGCAGCCGACTGACAGGAACGCAAGAGACCCAGTACTTC; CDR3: CASSRLTGTQETQYF
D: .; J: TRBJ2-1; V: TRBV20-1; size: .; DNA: TGCAGTGCTAGTCAGGGCCGGAGCTCCTACAATGAGCAGTTCTTC; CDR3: CSASQGRSSYNEQFF
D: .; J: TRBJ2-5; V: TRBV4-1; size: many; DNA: TGCGCCAGCAGCCAAGATTGGGAGACGCAAGAGACCCAGTACTTC; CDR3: CASSQDWETQETQYF
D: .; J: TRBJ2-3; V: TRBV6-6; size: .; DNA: TGTGCCAGCAGTAACTGGGGGGACACAGATACGCAGTATTTT; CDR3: CASSNWGDTDTQYF
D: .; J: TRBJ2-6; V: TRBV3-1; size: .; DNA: TGTGCCAGCAGCCATACAGGGTCCACGGCCAACGTCCTGACTTTC; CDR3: CASSHTGSTANVLTF
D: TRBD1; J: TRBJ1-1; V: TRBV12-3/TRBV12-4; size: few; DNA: TGTGCCAGCAATGACAGGGGGCCGAACACTGAAGCTTTCTTT; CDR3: CASNDRGPNTEAFF
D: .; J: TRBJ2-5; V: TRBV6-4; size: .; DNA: TGTGCCAGCAGACGAGGGGGGCCTGAGACCCAGTACTTC; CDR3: CASRRGGPETQYF
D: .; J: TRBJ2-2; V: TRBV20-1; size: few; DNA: TGCAGTGTGTTGGGGACCGGGGAGCTGTTTTTT; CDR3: CSVLGTGELFF
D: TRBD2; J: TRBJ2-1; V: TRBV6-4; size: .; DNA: TGTGCCAGCAGTGACTCCCCAGCGGGGGAGCAGTTCTTC; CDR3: CASSDSPAGEQFF